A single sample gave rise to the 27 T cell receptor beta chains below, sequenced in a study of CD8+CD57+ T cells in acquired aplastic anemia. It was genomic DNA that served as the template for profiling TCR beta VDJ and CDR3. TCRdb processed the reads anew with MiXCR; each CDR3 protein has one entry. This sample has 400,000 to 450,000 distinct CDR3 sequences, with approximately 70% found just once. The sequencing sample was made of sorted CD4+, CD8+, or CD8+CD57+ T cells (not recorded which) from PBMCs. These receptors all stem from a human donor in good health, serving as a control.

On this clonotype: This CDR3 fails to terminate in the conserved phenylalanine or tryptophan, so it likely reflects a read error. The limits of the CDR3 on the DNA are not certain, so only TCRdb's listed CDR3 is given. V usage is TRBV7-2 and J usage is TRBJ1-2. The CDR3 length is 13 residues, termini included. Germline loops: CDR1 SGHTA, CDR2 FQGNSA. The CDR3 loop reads CASSRDSGGAFTQ.

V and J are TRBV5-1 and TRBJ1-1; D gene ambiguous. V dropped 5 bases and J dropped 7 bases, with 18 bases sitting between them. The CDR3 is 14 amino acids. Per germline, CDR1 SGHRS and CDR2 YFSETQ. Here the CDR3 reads CASRAASPVSEAFF. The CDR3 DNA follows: TGCGCCAGCAGGGCAGCTAGTCCGGTGAGTGAAGCTTTCTTT.

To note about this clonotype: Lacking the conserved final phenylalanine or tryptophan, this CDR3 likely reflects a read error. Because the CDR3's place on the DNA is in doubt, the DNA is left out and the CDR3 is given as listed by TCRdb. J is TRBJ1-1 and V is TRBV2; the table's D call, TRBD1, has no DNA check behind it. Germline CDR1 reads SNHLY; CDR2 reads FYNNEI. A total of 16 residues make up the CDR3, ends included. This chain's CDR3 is CASRAGGADGYTFGSG.

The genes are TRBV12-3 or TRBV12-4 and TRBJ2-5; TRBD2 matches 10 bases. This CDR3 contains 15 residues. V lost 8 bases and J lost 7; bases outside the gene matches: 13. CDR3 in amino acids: CASSGLTSGDATQYF. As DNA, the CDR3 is TGTGCCAGCTCCGGTCTCACTAGCGGGGACGCGACCCAGTACTTC.

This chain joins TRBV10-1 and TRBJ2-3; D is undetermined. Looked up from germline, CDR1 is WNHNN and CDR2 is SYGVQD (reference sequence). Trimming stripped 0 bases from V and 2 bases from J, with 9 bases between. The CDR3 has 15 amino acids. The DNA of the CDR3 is TGCGCCAGCAGTGAGTCGGGCGGATTCACAGATACGCAGTATTTT. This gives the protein CASSESGGFTDTQYF.

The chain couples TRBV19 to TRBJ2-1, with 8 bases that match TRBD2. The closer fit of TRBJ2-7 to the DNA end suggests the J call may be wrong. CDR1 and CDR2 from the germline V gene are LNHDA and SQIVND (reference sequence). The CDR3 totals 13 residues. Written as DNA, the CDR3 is TGTGCCAGTAGTCACGGGGGGGTCGAAGAGCAGTACTTC. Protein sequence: CASSHGGVEEQYF.

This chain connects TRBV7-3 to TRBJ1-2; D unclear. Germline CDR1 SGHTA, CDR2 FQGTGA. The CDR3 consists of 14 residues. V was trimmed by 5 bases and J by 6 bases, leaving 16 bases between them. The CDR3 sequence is CASSPTVTNDGYTF. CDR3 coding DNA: TGTGCCAGCAGCCCAACCGTGACGAATGATGGCTACACCTTC.

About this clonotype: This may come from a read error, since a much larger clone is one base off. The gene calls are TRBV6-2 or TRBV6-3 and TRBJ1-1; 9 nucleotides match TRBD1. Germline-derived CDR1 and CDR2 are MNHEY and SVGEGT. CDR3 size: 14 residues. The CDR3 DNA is TGTGCCAGCAGTTACGGGGACAGGGCTTCTGAAGCTTCCTTT. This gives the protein CASSYGDRASEASF.

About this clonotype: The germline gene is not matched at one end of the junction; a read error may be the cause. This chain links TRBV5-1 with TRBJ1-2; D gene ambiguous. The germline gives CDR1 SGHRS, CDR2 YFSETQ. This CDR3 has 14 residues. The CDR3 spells CASSDARPSYGYTF. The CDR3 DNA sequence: TGTGCCAGCAGTGATGCCCGACCCAGCTATGGCTACACCTTC.

CDR3 DNA: TGTGCCACCAGCAGACAACAGGGAGCTAATTCACCCCTCCACTTT. As protein: CATSRQQGANSPLHF. The chain uses TRBV15 and TRBJ1-6, with D possibly TRBD1 on 6 matching bases. This CDR3 spans 15 amino acids. Trimming shortened V by 2 bases and J by 6 bases, and 11 bases separated the two germline ends. Germline CDR1 reads LNHNV; CDR2 reads YYDKDF (reference sequence).

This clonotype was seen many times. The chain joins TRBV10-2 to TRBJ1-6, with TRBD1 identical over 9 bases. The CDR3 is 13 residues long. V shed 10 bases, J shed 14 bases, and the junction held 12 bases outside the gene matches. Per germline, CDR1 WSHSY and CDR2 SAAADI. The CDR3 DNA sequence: TGCGCCACCGGAGGACAGGGGACGGCGACCCTCCACTTT. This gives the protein CATGGQGTATLHF.

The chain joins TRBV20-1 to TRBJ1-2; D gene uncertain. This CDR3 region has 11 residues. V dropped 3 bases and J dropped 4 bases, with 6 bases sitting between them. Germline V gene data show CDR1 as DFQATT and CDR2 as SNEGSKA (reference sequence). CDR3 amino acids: CSAREAYGYTF. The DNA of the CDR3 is TGCAGTGCTAGGGAGGCCTATGGCTACACCTTC.

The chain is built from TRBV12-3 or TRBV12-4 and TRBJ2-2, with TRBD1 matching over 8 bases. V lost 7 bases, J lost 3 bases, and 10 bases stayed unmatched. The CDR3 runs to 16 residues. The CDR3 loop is CASTPDRVLDTGELFF. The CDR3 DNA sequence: TGTGCCAGCACCCCGGACAGGGTATTAGACACCGGGGAGCTGTTTTTT.

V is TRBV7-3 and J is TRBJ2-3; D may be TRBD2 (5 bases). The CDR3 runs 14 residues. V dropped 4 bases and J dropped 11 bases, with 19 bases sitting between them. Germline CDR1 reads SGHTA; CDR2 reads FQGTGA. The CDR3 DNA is TGTGCCAGCAGCTCCGCCGAGGAGCGGCCCCAGCAGTATTTT. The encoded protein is CASSSAEERPQQYF.

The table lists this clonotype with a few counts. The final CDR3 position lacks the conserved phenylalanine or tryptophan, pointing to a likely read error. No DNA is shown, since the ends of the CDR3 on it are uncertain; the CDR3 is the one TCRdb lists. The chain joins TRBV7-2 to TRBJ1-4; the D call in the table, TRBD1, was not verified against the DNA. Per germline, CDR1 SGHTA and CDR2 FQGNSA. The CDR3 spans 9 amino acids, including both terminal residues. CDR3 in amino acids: CASSLVGQG.

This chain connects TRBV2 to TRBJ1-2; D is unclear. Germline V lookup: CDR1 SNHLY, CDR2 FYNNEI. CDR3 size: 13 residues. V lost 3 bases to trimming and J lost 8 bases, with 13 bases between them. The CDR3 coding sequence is TGTGCCAGCAGTGACCGGTGGAACGACGGCTACACCTTC. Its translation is CASSDRWNDGYTF.

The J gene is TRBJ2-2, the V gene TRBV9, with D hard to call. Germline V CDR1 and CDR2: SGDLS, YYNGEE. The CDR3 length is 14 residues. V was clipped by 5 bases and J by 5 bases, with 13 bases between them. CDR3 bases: TGTGCCAGCAGTTACATGCACATAACCGGGGAGCTGTTTTTT. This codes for CASSYMHITGELFF. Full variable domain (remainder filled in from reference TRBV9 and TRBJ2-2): DSGVTQTPKHLITATGQRVTLRCSPRSGDLSVYWYQQSLDQGLQFLIQYYNGEERAKGNILERFSAQQFPDLHSELNLSSLELGDSALYFCASSYMHITGELFFGEGSRLTVL.

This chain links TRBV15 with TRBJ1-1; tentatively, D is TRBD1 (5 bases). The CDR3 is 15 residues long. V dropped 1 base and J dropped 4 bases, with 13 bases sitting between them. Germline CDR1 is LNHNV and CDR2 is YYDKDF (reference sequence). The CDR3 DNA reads TGTGCCACCAGCAGAGGGCAGGGACTTGGCACTGAAGCTTTCTTT. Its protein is CATSRGQGLGTEAFF.

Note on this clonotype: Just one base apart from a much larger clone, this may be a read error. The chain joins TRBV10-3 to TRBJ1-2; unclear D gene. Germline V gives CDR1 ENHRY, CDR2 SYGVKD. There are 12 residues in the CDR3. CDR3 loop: CAIRKGNYGCTF. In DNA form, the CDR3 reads TGTGCCATCAGAAAGGGCAACTATGGCTGCACCTTC.

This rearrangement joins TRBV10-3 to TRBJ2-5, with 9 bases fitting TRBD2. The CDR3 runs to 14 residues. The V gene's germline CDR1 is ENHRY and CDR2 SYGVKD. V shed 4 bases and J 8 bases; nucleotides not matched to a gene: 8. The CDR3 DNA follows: TGTGCCATCAGTGGTGCGGGGGGGATCCCCACCCAGTACTTC. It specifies CAISGAGGIPTQYF.

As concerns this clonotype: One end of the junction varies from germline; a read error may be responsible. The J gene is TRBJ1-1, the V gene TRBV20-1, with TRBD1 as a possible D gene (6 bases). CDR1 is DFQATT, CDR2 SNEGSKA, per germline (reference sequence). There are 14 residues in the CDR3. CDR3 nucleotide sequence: TGCAGTGCCAGAGGGGACCAGGGGTTCGCTGAAGCTTTCTTT. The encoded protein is CSARGDQGFAEAFF.

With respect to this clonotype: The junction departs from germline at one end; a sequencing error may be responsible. CDR3 amino acids: CTAYYQGSEHF. The DNA of the CDR3 is TGCACTGCCTATTACCAGGGGAGCGAGCACTTC. The J gene is TRBJ2-5, the V gene TRBV20-1, with a weak D call TRBD1 (6 bases). The CDR3 length is 11 residues. CDR1 is DFQATT, CDR2 SNEGSKA, per germline (reference sequence).

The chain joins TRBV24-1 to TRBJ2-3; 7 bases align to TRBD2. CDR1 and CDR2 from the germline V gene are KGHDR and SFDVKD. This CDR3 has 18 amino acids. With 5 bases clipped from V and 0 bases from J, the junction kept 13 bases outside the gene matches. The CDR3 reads CATSAGGQRDNSTDTQYF. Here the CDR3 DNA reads TGTGCCACCAGTGCGGGGGGTCAGCGTGATAATAGCACAGATACGCAGTATTTT.

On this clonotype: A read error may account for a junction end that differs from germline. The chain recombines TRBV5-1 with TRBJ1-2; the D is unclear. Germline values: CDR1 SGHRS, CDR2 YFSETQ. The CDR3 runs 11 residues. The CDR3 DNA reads TGTGCCAGCAGCTTGAGGGATCAGCCCCACTTC. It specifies CASSLRDQPHF. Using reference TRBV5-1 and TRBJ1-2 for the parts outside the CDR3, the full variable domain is KAGVTQTPRYLIKTRGQQVTLSCSPISGHRSVSWYQQTPGQGLQFLFEYFSETQRNKGNFPGRFSGRQFSNSRSEMNVSTLELGDSALYLCASSLRDQPHFGSGTRLTVV.

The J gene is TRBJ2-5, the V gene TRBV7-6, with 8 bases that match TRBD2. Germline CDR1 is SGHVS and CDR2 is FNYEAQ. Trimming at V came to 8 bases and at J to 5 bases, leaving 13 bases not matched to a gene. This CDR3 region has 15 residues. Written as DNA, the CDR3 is TGTGCCAGCGGCTCCGGGCTAGCGGGTGTGGAGACCCAGTACTTC. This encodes CASGSGLAGVETQYF.

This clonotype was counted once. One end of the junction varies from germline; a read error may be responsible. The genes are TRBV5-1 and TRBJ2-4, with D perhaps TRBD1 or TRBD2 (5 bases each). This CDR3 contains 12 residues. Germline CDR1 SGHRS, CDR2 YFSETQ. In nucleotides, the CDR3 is TGTGCCAGCACGACGGGGCCTAATGAGCAGTACTTC. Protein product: CASTTGPNEQYF.

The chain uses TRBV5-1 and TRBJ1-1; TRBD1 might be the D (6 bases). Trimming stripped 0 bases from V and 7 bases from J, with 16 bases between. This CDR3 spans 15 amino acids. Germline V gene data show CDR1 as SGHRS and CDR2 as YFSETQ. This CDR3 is CASSLVAGTLNEAFF. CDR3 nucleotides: TGCGCCAGCAGCTTGGTGGCAGGGACATTAAATGAAGCTTTCTTT.